This T cell receptor beta chain is drawn from a study of PD-L1 blockade in urothelial cancer. Overall study context: Starting in the mid-2010s, patients were given atezolizumab (1,200 mg intravenously every 3 weeks). Treatment start was followed by blood analysis at 3 weeks (second dose) and again at 6 weeks.

Regarding this clone: Its antigen is undetermined.

Clones were sequenced by immunoSEQ multiplex PCR, and TCRdb holds only the in-frame ones, with some missing. Here the sample spans roughly 46,000 clones, approximately 85% being singletons. The CDR3 runs to 14 residues. V was cut by 4 bases and J by 2 bases, with 12 bases left in between. Germline V gives CDR1 SGHDT, CDR2 YYEEEE. The sample's time point: peripheral blood 6 weeks after treatment start. Anywhere from 1 to 8 samples came from each patient, spanning pretreatment and on-treatment. The study, taken as a whole, reports: Expansion of tumor-associated blood clones at 3 weeks was greater in durable-benefit patients.

The V gene is TRBV5-6, the J gene TRBJ1-2; D not resolved. The origin of this receptor is a man aged 45-65 years with urothelial cancer. Sample: PBMCs, taken around atezolizumab (anti-PD-L1) treatment. Written as DNA, the CDR3 is TGTGCCAGCAGCCCTCTGACAATAAACTATGGCTACACCTTC. This encodes CASSPLTINYGYTF.